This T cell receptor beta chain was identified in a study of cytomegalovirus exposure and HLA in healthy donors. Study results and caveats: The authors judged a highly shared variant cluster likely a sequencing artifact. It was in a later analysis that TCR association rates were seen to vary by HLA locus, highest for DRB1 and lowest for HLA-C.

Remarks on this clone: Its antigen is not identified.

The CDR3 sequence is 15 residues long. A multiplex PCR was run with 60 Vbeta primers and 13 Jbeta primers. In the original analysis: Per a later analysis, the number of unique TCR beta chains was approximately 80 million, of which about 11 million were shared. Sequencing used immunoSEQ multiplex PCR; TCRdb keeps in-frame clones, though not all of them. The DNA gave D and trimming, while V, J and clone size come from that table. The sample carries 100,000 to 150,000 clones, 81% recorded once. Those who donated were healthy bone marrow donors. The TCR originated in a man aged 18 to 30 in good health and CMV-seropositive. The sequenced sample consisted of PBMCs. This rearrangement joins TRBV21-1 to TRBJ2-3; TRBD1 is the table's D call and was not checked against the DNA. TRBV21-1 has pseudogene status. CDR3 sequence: CASSKEGRGTDTQYF. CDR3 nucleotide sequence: TGTGCCAGCAGCAAAGAGGGCAGGGGGACAGATACGCAGTATTTT.